These 32 T cell receptor beta chains share one sample of origin, sequenced in a study of cytomegalovirus exposure and HLA in healthy donors. A multiplex PCR was run with 60 Vbeta primers and 13 Jbeta primers. Method: immunoSEQ multiplex PCR; TCRdb's copy keeps in-frame clones and lacks some. The sample shows roughly 92,000 clones, 80% to 85% of them seen only once. What was sequenced was PBMCs. These receptors came from a woman in her 70s in good health and CMV-seropositive.

The chain is built from TRBV14 and TRBJ2-5; perhaps TRBD2 as D (5 bases). This CDR3 has 17 amino acids. Germline values: CDR1 SGHDN, CDR2 FVKESK. Trimming left V 3 bases short and J 2 bases short, with 19 bases between. The CDR3 DNA reads TGTGCCAGCAGCCACCCTACGAGGGCTCGGGGACAAGAGACCCAGTACTTC. Protein sequence: CASSHPTRARGQETQYF.

The chain is built from TRBV28 and TRBJ2-3; the D gene is possibly TRBD2 (5 bases). Trimming pared 6 bases from V and 2 bases from J, leaving 12 bases between. Per germline, CDR1 MDHEN and CDR2 SYDVKM. The CDR3 is 14 residues long. The DNA for the CDR3 is TGTGCCAGCAGGGAGGAAGTCGTCACAGATACGCAGTATTTT. It specifies CASREEVVTDTQYF.

This chain links TRBV5-1 with TRBJ1-5, with 7 bases matching TRBD1. CDR1 is SGHRS, CDR2 YFSETQ, per germline. The V and J ends lost 0 bases and 6 bases, in that order; junction bases with no gene match: 3. The CDR3 totals 14 residues. CDR3 DNA sequence: TGCGCCAGCAGCTTGGAGCAGGGGGTTCAGCCCCAGCATTTT. Translation: CASSLEQGVQPQHF.

The gene calls are TRBV7-3 and TRBJ2-1; TRBD2 matches 7 bases. The CDR3 runs to 16 residues. V lost 1 base to trimming and J lost 2 bases; unmatched junction nucleotides: 5. CDR1 and CDR2 from the germline V gene are SGHTA and FQGTGA. CDR3 in amino acids: CASSLSAGAAYNEQFF. The CDR3 nucleotides are TGTGCCAGCAGCTTAAGTGCGGGAGCGGCCTACAATGAGCAGTTCTTC.

J is TRBJ2-5 and V is TRBV4-3; a possible D gene is TRBD2 (5 bases). This CDR3 comprises 13 residues. V lost 0 bases and J 7 bases, leaving 9 bases between the germline ends. The germline V gene encodes CDR1 LGHNA and CDR2 YSLEER. This CDR3 reads CASSQDSGGTQYF. Written as DNA, the CDR3 is TGCGCCAGCAGCCAAGATTCAGGAGGGACCCAGTACTTC.

V is TRBV5-6 and J is TRBJ2-5; a possible D gene is TRBD1 (5 bases). Trimming removed 0 bases at V and 5 bases at J, with 11 bases between. Germline CDR1 SGHDT, CDR2 YYEEEE. The CDR3 runs 14 residues. The CDR3 DNA reads TGTGCCAGCAGCTTGGCCGGCAGGGTCGAGACCCAGTACTTC. Its protein is CASSLAGRVETQYF. The whole variable domain, remainder taken from reference TRBV5-6 and TRBJ2-5, is DAGVTQSPTHLIKTRGQQVTLRCSPKSGHDTVSWYQQALGQGPQFIFQYYEEEERQRGNFPDRFSGHQFPNYSSELNVNALLLGDSALYLCASSLAGRVETQYFGPGTRLLVL.

The chain joins TRBV7-3 to TRBJ2-1; 7 positions agree with TRBD1. This CDR3 spans 15 amino acids. V lost 5 bases to trimming and J lost 6 bases; unmatched junction nucleotides: 10. Germline V gene sequence: CDR1 SGHTA, CDR2 FQGTGA. Here the CDR3 DNA reads TGTGCCAGCAGCCTGTCCCGGGACAGCCCCAATGAGCAGTTCTTC. Protein: CASSLSRDSPNEQFF.

This sequence joins TRBV6-5 and TRBJ2-3, with TRBD2 identical over 7 bases. The length of the CDR3 is 16 residues. Germline assignment: CDR1 MNHEY and CDR2 SVGAGI. The J segment lost 0 bases and the V segment lost 4 bases, leaving 7 bases of the junction unmatched. As DNA, the CDR3 is TGTGCCAGCAGTTTGGGACTAACTCCTAGCACAGATACGCAGTATTTT. It translates to CASSLGLTPSTDTQYF.

This clone has a single count. The V gene is TRBV7-9, the J gene TRBJ2-1, with 7 bases lining up with TRBD2. This CDR3 is 16 amino acids long. Losses at the gene ends were 6 bases for V and 0 bases for J; bases not matched to a gene: 8. Germline CDR1 and CDR2: SEHNR and FQNEAQ (reference sequence). The CDR3 spells CASSLGRSSSYNEQFF. In DNA, the CDR3 is TGTGCCAGCAGTCTCGGGAGGTCGAGCTCCTACAATGAGCAGTTCTTC. The variable domain in full, with the rest retrieved from reference TRBV7-9 and TRBJ2-1, is DTGVSQNPRHKITKRGQNVTFRCDPISEHNRLYWYRQTLGQGPEFLTYFQNEAQLEKSRLLSDRFSAERPKGSFSTLEIQRTEQGDSAMYLCASSLGRSSSYNEQFFGPGTRLTVL.

V gene TRBV25-1 combines with J gene TRBJ1-6, with 11 bases fitting TRBD1. The V gene's germline CDR1 is MGHDK and CDR2 SYGVNS. The CDR3 length is 16 residues. Trimming cost V 4 bases and J 9 bases; bases outside gene matches: 8. CDR3 sequence: CASSAIGQGAGSPLHF. The DNA for the CDR3 is TGTGCCAGCAGTGCGATTGGACAGGGGGCCGGTTCACCCCTCCACTTT.

CDR3 region: CASSIKLWGVEQYF. The CDR3 DNA follows: TGTGCCAGTAGTATAAAACTCTGGGGGGTCGAGCAGTACTTC. The chain has TRBV19 and TRBJ2-7; D possibly corresponds to TRBD2 (6 bases). Germline CDR1 reads LNHDA; CDR2 reads SQIVND (reference sequence). The CDR3 spans 14 residues. Trimming shortened V by 2 bases and J by 6 bases, and 14 bases separated the two germline ends.

V usage is TRBV28 and J usage is TRBJ2-4; D unclear. This CDR3 spans 14 amino acids. The V gene lost 5 bases and the J gene lost 0 bases, with 8 bases spanning the gap. The germline V gene has CDR1 MDHEN and CDR2 SYDVKM. The CDR3 sequence is CASSLDPAKNIQYF. The CDR3 coding sequence is TGTGCCAGCAGTCTAGATCCAGCCAAAAACATTCAGTACTTC.

The rearrangement uses TRBV6-1 and TRBJ2-3, with 7 bases lining up with TRBD1. V dropped 10 bases and J dropped 2; count of bases not matched to a gene: 6. Germline-derived CDR1 and CDR2 are MNHNS and SASEGT. The CDR3 is 13 residues long. The CDR3 nucleotides read TGTGCCATACGGGACAGATTCACAGATACGCAGTATTTT. Translating it yields CAIRDRFTDTQYF.

As for this clone: Within the sample, other DNA sequences also encode this same CDR3. The CDR3 DNA is TGTGCCAGCAGTGGGGACAGACTTAGCAATCAGCCCCAGCATTTT. Protein sequence: CASSGDRLSNQPQHF. V gene TRBV28 combines with J gene TRBJ1-5; TRBD1 matches at 7 bases. Germline V gives CDR1 MDHEN, CDR2 SYDVKM. V shed 5 bases, J shed 0 bases, and the junction held 4 bases outside the gene matches. The CDR3 is made up of 15 amino acids.

The V and J genes are TRBV2 and TRBJ2-2, with D hard to call. This CDR3 spans 14 amino acids. Germline V gene sequence: CDR1 SNHLY, CDR2 FYNNEI. V dropped 1 base and J dropped 6 bases, with 9 bases sitting between them. CDR3 sequence reads: CASSEGLVPGELFF. In DNA, the CDR3 is TGTGCCAGCAGTGAAGGTCTAGTCCCCGGGGAGCTGTTTTTT. The complete variable domain, with remaining parts taken from reference TRBV2 and TRBJ2-2, reads EPEVTQTPSHQVTQMGQEVILRCVPISNHLYFYWYRQILGQKVEFLVSFYNNEISEKSEIFDDQFSVERPDGSNFTLKIRSTKLEDSAMYFCASSEGLVPGELFFGEGSRLTVL.

Only one count was recorded for this clone. CDR3 in DNA: TGTGCCAGCAGCCCTAGCCGGGGGGAGACCCAGTACTTC. It encodes CASSPSRGETQYF. The rearrangement joins TRBV7-2 to TRBJ2-5, with D possibly matching TRBD2 (6 bases). Germline loops: CDR1 SGHTA, CDR2 FQGNSA. Deletions cut 5 bases from V and 5 bases from J, with 12 bases between. This CDR3 comprises 13 residues.

The V gene is TRBV5-1, the J gene TRBJ1-5; 9 bases agree with TRBD1. V shed 5 bases, J shed 11 bases, and the junction held 17 bases outside the gene matches. CDR1 and CDR2 from the germline V gene are SGHRS and YFSETQ. The CDR3 is 16 residues long. The CDR3 sequence: CASRNLRGQGSRTQHF. In DNA, the CDR3 is TGCGCCAGCAGAAACTTAAGGGGACAGGGAAGTCGAACCCAGCATTTT. Using reference TRBV5-1 and TRBJ1-5 for the parts outside the CDR3, the full variable domain is KAGVTQTPRYLIKTRGQQVTLSCSPISGHRSVSWYQQTPGQGLQFLFEYFSETQRNKGNFPGRFSGRQFSNSRSEMNVSTLELGDSALYLCASRNLRGQGSRTQHFGDGTRLSIL.

The chain has TRBV7-2 and TRBJ2-3; TRBD2 matches 14 bases. The CDR3 length is 16 residues. Unmatched junction bases numbered 1, after V lost 5 bases and J lost 0 bases. Germline assignment: CDR1 SGHTA and CDR2 FQGNSA. CDR3 nucleotides: TGTGCCAGCAGCCGGACTAGCGGGAGGAGCACAGATACGCAGTATTTT. It yields the protein CASSRTSGRSTDTQYF.

Regarding this clone: Other DNA sequences within the sample encode an identical CDR3. The chain recombines TRBV5-1 with TRBJ1-2; TRBD1 agrees at 7 bases. There are 14 residues in the CDR3. CDR1 SGHRS and CDR2 YFSETQ come from the germline V gene. Trimming cost V 5 bases and J 1 base; bases outside gene matches: 5. The CDR3 nucleotides are TGCGCCAGCAGACCGGGACAGATTAACTATGGCTACACCTTC. Translation gives CASRPGQINYGYTF.

A word on this clone: One end of the junction is discordant with germline, which a read error may explain. The CDR3: CASREGVADTGELFF. CDR3 DNA sequence: TGTGCCAGCAGGGAAGGGGTAGCCGACACCGGGGAGCTGTTTTTT. The chain joins TRBV2 to TRBJ2-2, with D possibly matching TRBD1 (5 bases). CDR3 size: 15 residues. Germline V gene lookup returns CDR1 SNHLY and CDR2 FYNNEI.

This clone was observed once. The chain carries TRBV28 and TRBJ1-1, with TRBD1 as a possible D gene (6 bases). Germline CDR1 and CDR2: MDHEN and SYDVKM. The V end was cut by 5 bases, the J end by 0 bases, with 16 bases between. This CDR3 has 16 amino acids. Here the CDR3 DNA reads TGTGCCAGCAGTCCAAATACTTGGACAGTGAACACTGAAGCTTTCTTT. Translation gives CASSPNTWTVNTEAFF.

As concerns this clone: One end of the junction varies from germline; a read error may be responsible. J is TRBJ1-3 and V is TRBV6-1; D unresolved. The CDR3 sequence is 14 residues long. Germline CDR1 and CDR2: MNHNS and SASEGT. Written as DNA, the CDR3 is TGTGCCAGCAGTGAAACTGTGGGCTCTTCTCGATCGCGATTT. It encodes CASSETVGSSRSRF.

The V gene is TRBV28, the J gene TRBJ2-7, with D perhaps matching TRBD2 (5 bases). Trimming removed 7 bases from V and 2 bases from J, with 15 bases in between. The CDR3 is 14 residues long. CDR1 and CDR2 (germline): MDHEN, SYDVKM. CDR3 bases: TGTGCCAGCACCTCACCGGGGTCCACCTACGAGCAGTACTTC. Translating it yields CASTSPGSTYEQYF.

The chain carries TRBV9 and TRBJ1-3; possibly TRBD1 for D (6 bases). Germline CDR1 reads SGDLS; CDR2 reads YYNGEE. The CDR3 spans 15 residues. Trimming pared 0 bases from V and 2 bases from J, leaving 9 bases between. The CDR3 loop is CASSVEGHPGNTIYF. Written as DNA, the CDR3 is TGTGCCAGCAGCGTAGAGGGACACCCTGGAAACACCATATATTTT.

The chain couples TRBV14 to TRBJ2-2, with 7 positions matching TRBD1. The germline V gene has CDR1 SGHDN and CDR2 FVKESK. The V gene end was trimmed by 4 bases and the J gene end by 6 bases; junction bases not matched to a gene: 8. The CDR3 totals 15 residues. The CDR3 protein is CASSRTQGSPGELFF. The CDR3, as DNA: TGTGCCAGCAGCCGAACACAGGGGTCCCCCGGGGAGCTGTTTTTT. Supplemented by reference TRBV14 and TRBJ2-2, the full variable domain reads EAGVTQFPSHSVIEKGQTVTLRCDPISGHDNLYWYRRVMGKEIKFLLHFVKESKQDESGMPNNRFLAERTGGTYSTLKVQPAELEDSGVYFCASSRTQGSPGELFFGEGSRLTVL.

V usage is TRBV5-1 and J usage is TRBJ2-7; D unclear. This CDR3 contains 12 residues. Germline CDR1 and CDR2: SGHRS and YFSETQ. V lost 7 bases and J lost 3, with 11 bases in between. DNA of the CDR3: TGCGCCAGCGGGCCTGTGGGCTACGAGCAGTACTTC. Translation: CASGPVGYEQYF.

This clone has a handful of counts. V and J are TRBV6-6 and TRBJ1-2; unclear D gene. Per the germline V gene, CDR1 is MNHNY and CDR2 is SVGAGI (reference sequence). The V gene lost 7 bases and the J gene lost 6 bases, with 12 bases spanning the gap. The CDR3 spans 12 residues. The CDR3 here is CASTQGGDGYTF. The CDR3 DNA is TGTGCCAGCACTCAAGGCGGGGATGGCTACACCTTC.

This clone was counted once. The chain is built from TRBV9 and TRBJ2-1, with TRBD2 identical over 9 bases. The CDR3 contains 17 residues. Germline assignment: CDR1 SGDLS and CDR2 YYNGEE. Trimming removed 0 bases from V and 0 bases from J; junction bases left unmatched: 4. The CDR3 DNA is TGTGCCAGCAGCGTAGTTGCGGGAGGGAGCTCCTACAATGAGCAGTTCTTC. Translating gives CASSVVAGGSSYNEQFF.

V and J are TRBV15 and TRBJ2-7, with D possibly TRBD2 on 6 matching bases. The CDR3 has 13 residues. Germline CDR1 is LNHNV and CDR2 is YYDKDF (reference sequence). Trimming cost V 9 bases and J 6 bases, with 18 bases left between them. CDR3 amino acids: CATTEGVSGEQYF. The CDR3 DNA sequence: TGTGCCACAACGGAGGGTGTATCGGGCGAGCAGTACTTC.

The chain couples TRBV14 to TRBJ2-1; 7 nucleotides agree with TRBD1. This CDR3 is built from 16 residues. Germline V CDR1 and CDR2: SGHDN, FVKESK. Germline trimming cut 2 bases from V and 2 bases from J; bases unmatched to any gene: 6. Here the CDR3 DNA reads TGTGCCAGCAGCCAACTCCCAGGGGGAACCTACAATGAGCAGTTCTTC. It yields the protein CASSQLPGGTYNEQFF.

The V and J genes are TRBV5-1 and TRBJ1-1, with D perhaps matching TRBD1 (5 bases). CDR1 SGHRS and CDR2 YFSETQ come from the germline V gene. The ends were cut back, 5 bases at V and 4 bases at J, with 15 bases in the middle. This CDR3 is 14 amino acids long. The CDR3 coding sequence is TGCGCCAGCAGTTATGCCAGGGAAAGCACTGAAGCTTTCTTT. Its protein product is CASSYARESTEAFF. The full variable domain, rest sourced from reference TRBV5-1 and TRBJ1-1, is KAGVTQTPRYLIKTRGQQVTLSCSPISGHRSVSWYQQTPGQGLQFLFEYFSETQRNKGNFPGRFSGRQFSNSRSEMNVSTLELGDSALYLCASSYARESTEAFFGQGTRLTVV.

J is TRBJ2-7 and V is TRBV21-1; the DNA was not compared with TRBD1, the D call given in the table. TRBV21-1 is an annotated pseudogene. CDR3 length: 15 residues. For the CDR3, the DNA is TGTGCCAGCAGCAACAAGGGGCAGGACCCCTACGAGCAGTACTTC. This gives the protein CASSNKGQDPYEQYF.